The 23 T cell receptor beta chains below all came from one sample that was sequenced in a study of CD8 T cells in Susac syndrome. Random hexamers primed reverse transcription of about 0.45 to 1 ug RNA. TCRdb re-called the immunoSEQ multiplex PCR reads with MiXCR, one entry per CDR3 protein. This sample has some 77,000 distinct CDR3 sequences, with around 93% found just once. Sequences were obtained from CD4+ T cells from PBMCs. These receptors were collected from a human donor with Susac syndrome.

This clonotype has just one count. The chain has TRBV4-1 and TRBJ2-7; 7 nucleotides align to TRBD2. From germline, CDR1 is MGHRA and CDR2 YSYEKL. The CDR3 length is 18 residues. Trimming removed 0 bases from V and 2 bases from J; junction bases left unmatched: 13. The CDR3 reads CASSQDQENGRYPYEQYF. The CDR3, as DNA: TGCGCCAGCAGCCAAGATCAGGAAAACGGGAGGTACCCCTACGAGCAGTACTTC.

The chain joins TRBV7-2 to TRBJ1-6; D perhaps matches TRBD1 (5 bases). Trimming took off 1 base at V and 7 bases at J, with 5 bases between the two ends. This CDR3 comprises 13 residues. Germline V lookup: CDR1 SGHTA, CDR2 FQGNSA. The CDR3 reads CASSLEGNSPLHF. DNA of the CDR3: TGTGCCAGCAGCTTAGAGGGGAATTCACCCCTCCACTTT.

This rearrangement joins TRBV3-1 to TRBJ2-1; D gene ambiguous. The ends were cut back, 4 bases at V and 8 bases at J, with 9 bases in the middle. Germline loops: CDR1 LGHDT, CDR2 YNNKEL (reference sequence). CDR3 length: 12 residues. The CDR3 DNA follows: TGTGCCAGCAGCCCTAGAGTTGATGAGCAGTTCTTC. Protein product: CASSPRVDEQFF.

The chain links TRBV11-1 to TRBJ2-5; D ambiguous. Germline values: CDR1 SGHAT, CDR2 FQDESV (reference sequence). V was clipped by 5 bases and J by 5 bases, with 9 bases between them. This CDR3 region has 12 residues. The CDR3 loop is CASSLLRETQYF. The CDR3 DNA follows: TGTGCCAGCAGCCTCCTCCGTGAGACCCAGTACTTC.

V gene TRBV3-1 combines with J gene TRBJ1-1, with TRBD1 as a possible D gene (6 bases). In germline, CDR1 is LGHDT, CDR2 YNNKEL (reference sequence). This CDR3 is built from 16 residues. V lost 4 bases and J 1 base, leaving 16 bases between the germline ends. CDR3 bases: TGTGCCAGCAGCCGCCGACAGTTGGGGGCGAACACTGAAGCTTTCTTT. Translated, it gives CASSRRQLGANTEAFF.

The rearrangement uses TRBV4-3 and TRBJ1-4, with 9 nucleotides matching TRBD1. CDR1 is LGHNA, CDR2 YSLEER, per germline. CDR3 length: 14 amino acids. Trimming removed 9 bases from V and 4 bases from J; junction bases left unmatched: 6. CDR3 nucleotides: TGCGCCAGTAGATCGACAGGGGGTAATGAAAAACTGTTTTTT. It codes for CASRSTGGNEKLFF.

V gene TRBV19 combines with J gene TRBJ2-7, with D perhaps assigned TRBD1 or TRBD2 (5 bases each). Germline assignment: CDR1 LNHDA and CDR2 SQIVND (reference sequence). The CDR3 totals 12 residues. Trimming pared 9 bases from V and 0 bases from J, leaving 9 bases between. CDR3 loop: CARKGTSYEQYF. CDR3 bases: TGTGCCAGAAAGGGGACCTCCTACGAGCAGTACTTC.

The chain combines TRBV6-1 with TRBJ2-2; D may correspond to TRBD1 or TRBD2 (5 bases each). The germline gives CDR1 MNHNS, CDR2 SASEGT. V shed 5 bases and J shed 0 bases, with 13 bases lying between them. The CDR3 spans 16 residues. This chain's CDR3 is CASSRGRRSNTGELFF. CDR3 DNA: TGTGCCAGCAGTAGGGGACGGAGATCGAACACCGGGGAGCTGTTTTTT.

The rearrangement links TRBV7-2 to TRBJ2-3; 10 nucleotides match TRBD2. Looked up from germline, CDR1 is SGHTA and CDR2 is FQGNSA. The ends lost 1 base at V and 2 bases at J; junction bases unmatched: 3. This CDR3 spans 16 amino acids. The CDR3 loop is CASSLDLAGVTDTQYF. In nucleotides, the CDR3 is TGTGCCAGCAGCTTAGACCTAGCGGGGGTCACAGATACGCAGTATTTT.

V is TRBV2 and J is TRBJ2-1; a weak D match, TRBD2 (5 bases). Looked up from germline, CDR1 is SNHLY and CDR2 is FYNNEI. CDR3 length: 13 residues. With 2 bases removed from V and 11 bases from J, the gap between germline ends came to 13 bases. The CDR3 coding sequence is TGTGCCAGCAGTGAAAATTTTCCGGGGAAGCAGTTCTTC. It encodes CASSENFPGKQFF.

This chain joins TRBV7-2 and TRBJ2-3; no clear D. CDR1 SGHTA and CDR2 FQGNSA come from the germline V gene. Trimming cost V 1 base and J 3 bases, with 11 bases left between them. The length of the CDR3 is 15 residues. The CDR3 is CASSLGVTATDTQYF. CDR3 DNA: TGTGCCAGCAGCTTAGGGGTAACAGCAACAGATACGCAGTATTTT.

The chain joins TRBV5-6 to TRBJ2-2; D possibly uses TRBD1 or TRBD2 (5 bases each). Looked up from germline, CDR1 is SGHDT and CDR2 is YYEEEE. The CDR3 spans 13 residues. V lost 5 bases to trimming and J lost 7 bases, with 12 bases between them. The CDR3 DNA reads TGTGCCAGCAGTCTGGGGGAGATCGGGGAGCTGTTTTTT. Amino acid sequence: CASSLGEIGELFF.

The rearrangement links TRBV25-1 to TRBJ1-4; 9 nucleotides agree with TRBD1. The J segment lost 7 bases and the V segment lost 7 bases, leaving 4 bases of the junction unmatched. This CDR3 spans 13 amino acids. Germline assignment: CDR1 MGHDK and CDR2 SYGVNS. CDR3 amino acids: CASTGTGPEKLFF. The CDR3 DNA follows: TGTGCCAGCACCGGGACAGGGCCTGAAAAACTGTTTTTT. Supplemented by reference TRBV25-1 and TRBJ1-4, the full variable domain reads EADIYQTPRYLVIGTGKKITLECSQTMGHDKMYWYQQDPGMELHLIHYSYGVNSTEKGDLSSESTVSRIRTEHFPLTLESARPSHTSQYLCASTGTGPEKLFFGSGTQLSVL.

The rearrangement uses TRBV24-1 and TRBJ2-1, with D perhaps TRBD1 (6 bases). The V gene's germline CDR1 is KGHDR and CDR2 SFDVKD. V gave up 3 bases and J gave up 8 bases, with 13 bases separating them. The CDR3 has 14 residues. The CDR3 sequence: CATSDPRGRDEQFF. For the CDR3, the DNA is TGTGCCACCAGTGATCCCAGGGGTAGGGATGAGCAGTTCTTC.

This sequence joins TRBV15 and TRBJ1-5, with no clear D. In germline, CDR1 is LNHNV, CDR2 YYDKDF (reference sequence). The CDR3 runs to 14 residues. V was shortened by 0 bases and J by 8 bases, with 11 bases between the two germline ends. CDR3: CATSRDTYQEPQHF. The CDR3 region has the DNA TGTGCCACCAGCAGAGACACCTATCAAGAGCCCCAGCATTTT.

The rearrangement links TRBV30 to TRBJ2-5; unclear D gene. The CDR3 covers 12 residues. V lost 4 bases to trimming and J lost 7 bases, with 13 bases between them. Germline V CDR1 and CDR2: GTSNPN, SVGIG (reference sequence). The CDR3 loop reads CAWNSPSRTQYF. The CDR3 DNA sequence: TGTGCCTGGAACTCCCCGAGCCGGACCCAGTACTTC.

The chain links TRBV4-1 to TRBJ1-2, with 8 bases identical to TRBD1. CDR3 length: 17 residues. Trimming at V came to 2 bases and at J to 2 bases, leaving 10 bases not matched to a gene. The germline gives CDR1 MGHRA, CDR2 YSYEKL. The CDR3 region has the DNA TGCGCCAGCAGCCAACCCCTGGGACAGGCGCTCAACTATGGCTACACCTTC. Translating gives CASSQPLGQALNYGYTF.

The rearrangement uses TRBV7-6 and TRBJ2-5, with TRBD1 matching 7 bases. Germline assignment: CDR1 SGHVS and CDR2 FNYEAQ. The junction had 9 bases not matched to a gene; V was cut back by 4 bases and J by 4 bases. CDR3 size: 15 residues. CDR3 residues: CASSSATGTVETQYF. Written as DNA, the CDR3 is TGTGCCAGCAGCTCCGCGACAGGGACGGTAGAGACCCAGTACTTC.

In DNA, the CDR3 is TGTGCCAGCATTGGGGGGAGCTTTGAGACCCAGTACTTC. Protein sequence: CASIGGSFETQYF. V is TRBV28 and J is TRBJ2-5, with a weak D call TRBD2 (6 bases). V gave up 7 bases and J gave up 5 bases, with 14 bases separating them. CDR3 size: 13 residues. Per germline, CDR1 MDHEN and CDR2 SYDVKM.

In its sample, this clonotype was seen once. V and J are TRBV7-3 and TRBJ2-1; 11 bases are a match to TRBD2. The CDR3 length is 18 residues. V trimming: 5 bases; J trimming: 3 bases; junction bases outside the gene matches: 12. Germline V gives CDR1 SGHTA, CDR2 FQGTGA. CDR3 in DNA: TGTGCCAGCAGCCGGACCACTAGCGGGAGTCCTCGCTACAATGAGCAGTTCTTC. It yields the protein CASSRTTSGSPRYNEQFF.

The V gene is TRBV18, the J gene TRBJ2-3; 7 bases align to TRBD1. The junction had 3 bases not matched to a gene; V was cut back by 1 base and J by 2 bases. The CDR3 totals 15 residues. Germline V gene lookup returns CDR1 KGHSH and CDR2 LQKENI. In DNA, the CDR3 is TGTGCCAGCTCACCACTGGGACAGAACACAGATACGCAGTATTTT. This gives the protein CASSPLGQNTDTQYF.

Here the CDR3 DNA reads TGCAGTGCTAGGGTTCGAACGGGGCCCTACAATGAGCAGTTCTTC. Its protein product is CSARVRTGPYNEQFF. The chain combines TRBV20-1 with TRBJ2-1; the D gene could be TRBD1 or TRBD2 (5 bases each). V was shortened by 3 bases and J by 2 bases, with 14 bases between the two germline ends. The CDR3 length is 15 residues. Germline CDR1 and CDR2: DFQATT and SNEGSKA (reference sequence).

This chain's CDR3 is CASASRTGGRETQYF. The CDR3 nucleotides read TGTGCCAGCGCCTCCAGGACAGGGGGCCGTGAGACCCAGTACTTC. The rearrangement uses TRBV7-2 and TRBJ2-5, with 11 bases fitting TRBD1. J gave up 5 bases and V 8 bases, and 10 bases lay outside the gene matches. The V gene's germline CDR1 is SGHTA and CDR2 FQGNSA. This CDR3 has 15 residues.